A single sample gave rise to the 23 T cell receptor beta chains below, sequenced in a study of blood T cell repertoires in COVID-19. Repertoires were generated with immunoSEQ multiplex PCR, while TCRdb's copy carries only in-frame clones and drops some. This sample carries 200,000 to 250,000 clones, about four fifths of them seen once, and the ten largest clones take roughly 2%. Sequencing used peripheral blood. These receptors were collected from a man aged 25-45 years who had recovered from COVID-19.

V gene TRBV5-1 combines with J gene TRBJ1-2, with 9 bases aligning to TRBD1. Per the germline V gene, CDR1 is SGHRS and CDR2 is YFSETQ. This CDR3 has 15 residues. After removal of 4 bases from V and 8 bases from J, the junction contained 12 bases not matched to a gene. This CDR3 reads CASSPGGTGTRGYTF. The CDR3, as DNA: TGCGCCAGCAGCCCTGGAGGGACAGGGACTAGGGGCTACACCTTC.

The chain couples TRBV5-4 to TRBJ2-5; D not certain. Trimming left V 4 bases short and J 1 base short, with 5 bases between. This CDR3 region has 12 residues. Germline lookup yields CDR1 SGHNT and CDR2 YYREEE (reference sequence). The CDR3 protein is CASSGPQETQYF. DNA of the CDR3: TGTGCCAGCAGCGGGCCCCAAGAGACCCAGTACTTC.

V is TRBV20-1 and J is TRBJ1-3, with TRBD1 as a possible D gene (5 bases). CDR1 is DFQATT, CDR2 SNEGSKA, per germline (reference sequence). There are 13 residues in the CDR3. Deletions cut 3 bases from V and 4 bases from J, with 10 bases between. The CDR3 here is CSASRGVGNTIYF. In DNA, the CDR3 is TGCAGTGCTAGTCGGGGGGTCGGAAACACCATATATTTT.

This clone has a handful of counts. The CDR3 nucleotides read TGCGCCAGCAGCTTGGGAGGGACAGGGACAAGTTACGAGCAGTACGTC. Its protein product is CASSLGGTGTSYEQYV. This chain joins TRBV5-1 and TRBJ2-7; 9 bases map to TRBD1. Germline V CDR1 and CDR2: SGHRS, YFSETQ. V shed 0 bases and J 4 bases; nucleotides not matched to a gene: 8. The CDR3 extends over 16 amino acids.

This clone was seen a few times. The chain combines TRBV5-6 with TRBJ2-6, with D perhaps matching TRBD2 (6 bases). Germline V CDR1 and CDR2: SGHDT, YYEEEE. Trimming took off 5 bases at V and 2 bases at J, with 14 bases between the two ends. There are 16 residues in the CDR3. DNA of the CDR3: TGTGCCAGCAGTTCGGAGGGGATTGCTGGGGCCAACGTCCTGACTTTC. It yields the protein CASSSEGIAGANVLTF.

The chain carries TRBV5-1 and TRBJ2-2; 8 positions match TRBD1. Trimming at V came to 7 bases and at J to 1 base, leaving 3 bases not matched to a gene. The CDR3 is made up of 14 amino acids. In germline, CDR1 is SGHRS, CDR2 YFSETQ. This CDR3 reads CASDGTGNTGELFF. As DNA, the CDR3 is TGCGCCAGCGACGGGACAGGGAACACCGGGGAGCTGTTTTTT.

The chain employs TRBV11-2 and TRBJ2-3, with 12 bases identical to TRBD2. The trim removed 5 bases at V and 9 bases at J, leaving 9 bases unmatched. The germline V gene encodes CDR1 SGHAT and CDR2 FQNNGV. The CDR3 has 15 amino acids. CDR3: CASSPGLAGGPTQYF. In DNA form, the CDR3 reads TGTGCCAGCAGCCCGGGGCTAGCGGGGGGGCCGACGCAGTATTTT.

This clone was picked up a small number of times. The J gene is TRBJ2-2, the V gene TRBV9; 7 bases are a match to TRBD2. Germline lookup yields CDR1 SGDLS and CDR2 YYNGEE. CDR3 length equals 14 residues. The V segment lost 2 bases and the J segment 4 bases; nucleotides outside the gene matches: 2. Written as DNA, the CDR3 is TGTGCCAGCAGCGTCGGGGGGACCACCGGGGAGCTGTTTTTT. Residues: CASSVGGTTGELFF.

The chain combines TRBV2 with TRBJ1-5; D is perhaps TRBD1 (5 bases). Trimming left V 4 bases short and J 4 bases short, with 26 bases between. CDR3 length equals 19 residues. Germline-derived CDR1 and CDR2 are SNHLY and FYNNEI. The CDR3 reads CASSVVLGRFGGGNQPQHF. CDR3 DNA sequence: TGTGCCAGCAGTGTAGTCCTCGGCAGGTTTGGGGGAGGAAATCAGCCCCAGCATTTT.

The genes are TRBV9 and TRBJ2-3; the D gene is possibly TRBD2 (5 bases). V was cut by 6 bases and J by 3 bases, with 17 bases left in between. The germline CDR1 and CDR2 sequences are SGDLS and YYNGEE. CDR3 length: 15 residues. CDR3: CASTQTTKRTDTQYF. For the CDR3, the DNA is TGTGCCAGCACCCAGACTACGAAACGGACAGATACGCAGTATTTT.

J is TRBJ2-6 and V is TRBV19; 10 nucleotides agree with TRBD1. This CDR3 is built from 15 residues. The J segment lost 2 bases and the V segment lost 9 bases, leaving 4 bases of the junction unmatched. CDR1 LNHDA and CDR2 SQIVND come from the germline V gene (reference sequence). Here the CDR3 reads CASGTGAAGANVLTF. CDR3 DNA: TGTGCCAGCGGGACAGGGGCTGCTGGGGCCAACGTCCTGACTTTC.

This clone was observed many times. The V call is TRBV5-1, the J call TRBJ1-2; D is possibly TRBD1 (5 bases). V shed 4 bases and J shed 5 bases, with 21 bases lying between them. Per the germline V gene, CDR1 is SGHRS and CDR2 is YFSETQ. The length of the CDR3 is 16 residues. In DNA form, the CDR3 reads TGCGCCAGCAGCCCCCAGGATCGGGGGAGAGGGTATGGCTACACCTTC. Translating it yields CASSPQDRGRGYGYTF.

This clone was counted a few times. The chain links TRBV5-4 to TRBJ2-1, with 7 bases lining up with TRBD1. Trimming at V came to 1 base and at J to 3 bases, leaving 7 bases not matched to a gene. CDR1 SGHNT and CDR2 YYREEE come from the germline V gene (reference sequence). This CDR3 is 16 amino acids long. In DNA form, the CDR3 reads TGTGCCAGCAGCTTGAGATCAGGGGGTTTCTACAATGAGCAGTTCTTC. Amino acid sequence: CASSLRSGGFYNEQFF.

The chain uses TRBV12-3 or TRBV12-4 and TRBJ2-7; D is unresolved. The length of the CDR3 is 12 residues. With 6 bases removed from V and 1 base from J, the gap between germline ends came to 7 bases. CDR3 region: CASSPASYEQYF. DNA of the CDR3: TGTGCCAGCAGCCCCGCGTCCTACGAGCAGTACTTC.

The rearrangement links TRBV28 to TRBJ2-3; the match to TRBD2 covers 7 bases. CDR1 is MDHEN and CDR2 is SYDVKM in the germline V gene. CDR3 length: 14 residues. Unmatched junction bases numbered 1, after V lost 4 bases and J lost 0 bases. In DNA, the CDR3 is TGTGCCAGCAGTTGGGAGGGAAGCACAGATACGCAGTATTTT. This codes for CASSWEGSTDTQYF.

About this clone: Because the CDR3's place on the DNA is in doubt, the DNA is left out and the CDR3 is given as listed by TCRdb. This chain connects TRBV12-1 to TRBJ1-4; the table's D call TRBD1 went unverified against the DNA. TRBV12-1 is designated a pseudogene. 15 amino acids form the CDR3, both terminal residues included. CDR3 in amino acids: CASSFAQGTSGKTVF.

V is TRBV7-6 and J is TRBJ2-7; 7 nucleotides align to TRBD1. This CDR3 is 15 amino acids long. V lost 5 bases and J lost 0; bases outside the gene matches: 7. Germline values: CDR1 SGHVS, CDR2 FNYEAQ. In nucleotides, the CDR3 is TGTGCCAGCAGCCCTCTACGGACAGGCTCCTACGAGCAGTACTTC. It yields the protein CASSPLRTGSYEQYF.

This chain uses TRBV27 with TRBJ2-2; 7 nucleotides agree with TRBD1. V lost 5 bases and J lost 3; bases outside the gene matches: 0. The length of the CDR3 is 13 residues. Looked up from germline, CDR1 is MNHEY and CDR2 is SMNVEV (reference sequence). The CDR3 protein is CASSDRDTGELFF. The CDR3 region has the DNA TGTGCCAGCAGTGACAGGGACACCGGGGAGCTGTTTTTT.

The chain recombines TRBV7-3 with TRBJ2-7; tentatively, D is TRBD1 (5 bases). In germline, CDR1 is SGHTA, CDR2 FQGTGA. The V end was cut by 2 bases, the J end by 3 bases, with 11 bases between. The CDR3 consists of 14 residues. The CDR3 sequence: CASSLGPQGYEQYF. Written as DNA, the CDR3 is TGTGCCAGCAGCTTAGGCCCTCAGGGCTACGAGCAGTACTTC.

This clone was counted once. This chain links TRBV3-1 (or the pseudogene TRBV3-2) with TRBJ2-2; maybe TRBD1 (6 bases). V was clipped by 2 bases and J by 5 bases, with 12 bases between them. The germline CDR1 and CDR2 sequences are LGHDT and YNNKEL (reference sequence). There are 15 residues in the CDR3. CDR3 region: CASSQRPQGTGELFF. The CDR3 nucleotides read TGTGCCAGCAGCCAAAGACCTCAGGGGACCGGGGAGCTGTTTTTT.

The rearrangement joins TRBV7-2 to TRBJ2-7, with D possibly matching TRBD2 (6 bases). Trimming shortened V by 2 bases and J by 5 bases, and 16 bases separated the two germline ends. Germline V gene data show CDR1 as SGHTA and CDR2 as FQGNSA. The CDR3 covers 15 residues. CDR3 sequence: CASSLNGISGDEQYV. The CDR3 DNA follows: TGTGCCAGCAGCTTAAATGGCATTAGCGGCGACGAGCAGTACGTC.

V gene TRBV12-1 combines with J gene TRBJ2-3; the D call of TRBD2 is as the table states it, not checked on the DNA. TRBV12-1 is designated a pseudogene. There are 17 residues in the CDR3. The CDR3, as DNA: TGTGCCAGCAGCTGCCGGGAGGGGCGCCCCCACACAGATACGCAGTATTTT. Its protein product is CASSCREGRPHTDTQYF.

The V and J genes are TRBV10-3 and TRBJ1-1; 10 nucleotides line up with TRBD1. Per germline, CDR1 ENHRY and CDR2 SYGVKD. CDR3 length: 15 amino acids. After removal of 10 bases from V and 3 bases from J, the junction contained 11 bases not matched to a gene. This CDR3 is CATGRDRGRYTEAFF. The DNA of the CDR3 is TGTGCCACCGGCAGGGACAGGGGAAGGTACACTGAAGCTTTCTTT.